The 8 T cell receptor beta chains below come from one sample, sequenced in a study of T cell repertoires in cytomegalovirus infection. TCRdb processed the reads anew with MiXCR; each CDR3 protein has one entry. The repertoire holds about 300,000 distinct CDR3 sequences, with around 10% as singletons. Sequencing was done on a sample of PBMCs. Source of these receptors: a human donor in good health (CMV status not recorded). Some clones in this sample may be carry-over from other donors' samples.

This clonotype was counted a single time. A much larger clone lies a single base off, so this may be a read error. The conserved phenylalanine or tryptophan is not found at the CDR3 terminus, so this likely reflects a read error. The CDR3 sequence is CASSSRAHEQFL. The CDR3 DNA reads as TGTGCCAGCAGCTCTAGGGCCCACGAGCAGTTCTTA. The rearrangement links TRBV7-6 to TRBJ2-1; D remains ambiguous. The CDR3 is made up of 12 amino acids. The V end lost 4 bases, the J end lost 10 bases, and 11 bases lay between the germline ends. The germline V gene encodes CDR1 SGHVS and CDR2 FNYEAQ.

In this sample, this clonotype turned up many times. This chain connects TRBV28 to TRBJ2-3; 10 positions agree with TRBD2. The V gene's germline CDR1 is MDHEN and CDR2 SYDVKM. V was clipped by 8 bases and J by 6 bases; unmatched bases: 14. The CDR3 spans 16 residues. The CDR3 coding sequence is TGTGCCAGCGGCCCGTGGACTAGCGGCGACATGGATACGCAGTATTTT. Translation: CASGPWTSGDMDTQYF.

In its sample, this clonotype was seen many times. This chain connects TRBV12-5 to TRBJ1-2, with D possibly being TRBD1 (5 bases). Trimming took 7 bases from V and 2 from J, leaving 14 bases between them. The CDR3 spans 14 residues. Germline CDR1 and CDR2: LGHNT and FRNRAP. As DNA, the CDR3 is TGTGCTAGTGAGGATCAGGGAGGAAACTATGGCTACACCTTC. Encoded protein: CASEDQGGNYGYTF.

The chain combines TRBV7-9 with TRBJ2-7; 7 bases match TRBD2. This CDR3 has 13 amino acids. V was pared by 6 bases and J by 2 bases, with 4 bases of the junction left unmatched. Germline V gives CDR1 SEHNR, CDR2 FQNEAQ (reference sequence). The CDR3 bases are TGTGCCAGCAGGCCTGGGGGGGCCTACGAGCAGTACTTC. It yields the protein CASRPGGAYEQYF. The full variable domain, in which reference TRBV7-9 and TRBJ2-7 provide the parts outside the CDR3, is DTGVSQNPRHKITKRGQNVTFRCDPISEHNRLYWYRQTLGQGPEFLTYFQNEAQLEKSRLLSDRFSAERPKGSFSTLEIQRTEQGDSAMYLCASRPGGAYEQYFGPGTRLTVT.

This clonotype was detected ten times or more. The chain couples TRBV7-9 to TRBJ2-2; the D gene is possibly TRBD1 (6 bases). The CDR3 contains 17 residues. Germline V lookup: CDR1 SEHNR, CDR2 FQNEAQ (reference sequence). Trimming left V 3 bases short and J 1 base short, with 15 bases between. The CDR3: CASSFAQTGMNTGELFF. The DNA for the CDR3 is TGTGCCAGCAGCTTTGCCCAAACAGGGATGAACACCGGGGAGCTGTTTTTT. The variable domain in full, with the rest retrieved from reference TRBV7-9 and TRBJ2-2, is DTGVSQNPRHKITKRGQNVTFRCDPISEHNRLYWYRQTLGQGPEFLTYFQNEAQLEKSRLLSDRFSAERPKGSFSTLEIQRTEQGDSAMYLCASSFAQTGMNTGELFFGEGSRLTVL.

This clonotype was detected only a few times. V gene TRBV7-9 combines with J gene TRBJ2-7; 12 bases map to TRBD2. Germline loops: CDR1 SEHNR, CDR2 FQNEAQ (reference sequence). V trimming: 5 bases; J trimming: 0 bases; junction bases outside the gene matches: 5. The CDR3 extends over 16 amino acids. CDR3: CASSLGLAGSSYEQYV. CDR3 coding DNA: TGTGCCAGCAGCCTAGGACTAGCGGGAAGCTCCTACGAGCAGTACGTC.

This clonotype was seen repeatedly, ten times or more. The chain joins TRBV6-1 to TRBJ2-2; D possibly uses TRBD1 or TRBD2 (5 bases each). The CDR3 is 14 amino acids. The germline V and J ends were trimmed by 5 bases and 4 bases, with 11 bases remaining between them. Germline CDR1 MNHNS, CDR2 SASEGT. The CDR3 DNA reads as TGTGCCAGCAGTTATGGGGCGGGCACCGGGGAGCTGTTTTTT. This gives the protein CASSYGAGTGELFF.

In this sample, this clonotype turned up a few times. The chain has TRBV20-1 and TRBJ1-1; D not resolved. V was pared by 4 bases and J by 2 bases, with 5 bases between. This CDR3 has 11 amino acids. Per the germline V gene, CDR1 is DFQATT and CDR2 is SNEGSKA (reference sequence). The CDR3, as DNA: TGCAGTGCTATCGATAACACTGAAGCTTTCTTT. This encodes CSAIDNTEAFF.